One sample yielded the 25 T cell receptor beta chains listed below, sequenced in a study of T cell responses to AZD1222 COVID-19 vaccine. Generated by immunoSEQ multiplex PCR, the TCRdb table keeps only in-frame clones and is missing some. The data show about 100,000 clones, around nine tenths seen once. Sample: peripheral blood, taken on day 0 of AZD1222 vaccination. Every receptor here comes from an adult in good health.

The J gene is TRBJ1-4, the V gene TRBV7-9; TRBD1 matches at 8 bases. Germline CDR1 and CDR2: SEHNR and FQNEAQ (reference sequence). J was trimmed by 6 bases and V by 4 bases; bases with no gene match: 7. CDR3 size: 15 residues. The CDR3 loop is CASSYDRGRDEKLFF. CDR3 bases: TGTGCCAGCAGCTACGACAGGGGTCGAGATGAAAAACTGTTTTTT.

V is TRBV7-3 and J is TRBJ2-5; a weak D match, TRBD2 (5 bases). V was cut by 4 bases and J by 2 bases, with 14 bases left in between. The CDR3 is 15 residues long. Germline V lookup: CDR1 SGHTA, CDR2 FQGTGA. CDR3 nucleotides: TGTGCCAGCAGCTCTACCGGGTCGGGGCAAGAGACCCAGTACTTC. It specifies CASSSTGSGQETQYF.

V gene TRBV5-1 combines with J gene TRBJ2-6; perhaps TRBD1 as D (5 bases). The length of the CDR3 is 14 residues. Per the germline V gene, CDR1 is SGHRS and CDR2 is YFSETQ. The V end was cut by 5 bases, the J end by 2 bases, with 8 bases between. CDR3 in amino acids: CASREGAGANVLTF. Here the CDR3 DNA reads TGCGCCAGCAGAGAAGGGGCTGGGGCCAACGTCCTGACTTTC.

The genes are TRBV18 and TRBJ2-1; D is uncertain. Germline CDR1 KGHSH, CDR2 LQKENI. V lost 6 bases and J 6 bases, leaving 12 bases between the germline ends. CDR3 size: 13 residues. CDR3 coding DNA: TGTGCCAGCTCCCCCGAACGTACCAATGAGCAGTTCTTC. Translated, it gives CASSPERTNEQFF. Supplemented by reference TRBV18 and TRBJ2-1, the full variable domain reads NAGVMQNPRHLVRRRGQEARLRCSPMKGHSHVYWYRQLPEEGLKFMVYLQKENIIDESGMPKERFSAEFPKEGPSILRIQQVVRGDSAAYFCASSPERTNEQFFGPGTRLTVL.

This clone was counted only a few times. V is TRBV4-3 and J is TRBJ2-5, with TRBD2 as a possible D gene (5 bases). The germline V gene encodes CDR1 LGHNA and CDR2 YSLEER. CDR3 length: 15 residues. V was trimmed by 3 bases and J by 4 bases, leaving 15 bases between them. The CDR3 DNA is TGCGCCAGCAGCCACGTGCGAGGGCGGAGAGAGACCCAGTACTTC. Amino acids: CASSHVRGRRETQYF.

The rearrangement uses TRBV6-2 or TRBV6-3 and TRBJ1-2; TRBD1 is a possible D gene (6 bases). Germline assignment: CDR1 MNHEY and CDR2 SVGEGT. The CDR3 has 13 amino acids. V shed 5 bases and J shed 2 bases, with 9 bases lying between them. CDR3 amino acids: CASSDQGNYGYTF. DNA of the CDR3: TGTGCCAGCAGTGATCAGGGGAACTATGGCTACACCTTC.

This clone appeared a single time. The CDR3 sequence: CSASMVSGQYF. For the CDR3, the DNA is TGCAGTGCTTCGATGGTGAGTGGGCAGTATTTT. The genes are TRBV20-1 and TRBJ2-3; no firm D call. Trimming removed 5 bases at V and 11 bases at J, with 14 bases between. Per the germline V gene, CDR1 is DFQATT and CDR2 is SNEGSKA (reference sequence). CDR3 length: 11 residues.

The V and J genes are TRBV5-1 and TRBJ2-1; TRBD1 aligns across 8 bases. CDR1 is SGHRS, CDR2 YFSETQ, per germline. Trimming cost V 4 bases and J 6 bases; bases outside gene matches: 9. The CDR3 is made up of 15 amino acids. The DNA for the CDR3 is TGCGCCAGCAGCCTCCGGGACAGGTTTCTCAATGAGCAGTTCTTC. Protein sequence: CASSLRDRFLNEQFF.

This chain connects TRBV5-1 to TRBJ1-4, with D maybe TRBD1 (5 bases). Per germline, CDR1 SGHRS and CDR2 YFSETQ. Trimming pared 7 bases from V and 0 bases from J, leaving 16 bases between. This CDR3 contains 16 residues. The DNA for the CDR3 is TGCGCCAGCGGGACCGGGGACCCAACAACTAATGAAAAACTGTTTTTT. It translates to CASGTGDPTTNEKLFF.

DNA for the CDR3: TGTGCCAGCAGTTCACAGGGCCTGGGGCAGTACTTC. Protein: CASSSQGLGQYF. The rearrangement links TRBV2 to TRBJ2-7, with D possibly TRBD1 on 6 matching bases. The CDR3 length is 12 residues. V lost 5 bases and J lost 9, with 14 bases in between. The germline V gene has CDR1 SNHLY and CDR2 FYNNEI.

A single count supports this clone. The chain is built from TRBV2 and TRBJ2-5; 9 nucleotides line up with TRBD1. V shed 5 bases, J shed 1 base, and the junction held 5 bases outside the gene matches. The CDR3 runs to 15 residues. CDR1 is SNHLY and CDR2 is FYNNEI in the germline V gene. CDR3 DNA: TGTGCCAGCAGTAAACACAGGGGGCTCCAAGAGACCCAGTACTTC. Protein product: CASSKHRGLQETQYF. The entire variable domain, with the rest obtained from reference TRBV2 and TRBJ2-5, is as follows: EPEVTQTPSHQVTQMGQEVILRCVPISNHLYFYWYRQILGQKVEFLVSFYNNEISEKSEIFDDQFSVERPDGSNFTLKIRSTKLEDSAMYFCASSKHRGLQETQYFGPGTRLLVL.

The chain couples TRBV11-3 to TRBJ2-7, with a weak D call TRBD2 (5 bases). With 0 bases removed from V and 0 bases from J, the gap between germline ends came to 9 bases. The CDR3 is 15 residues long. CDR1 and CDR2 (germline): SGHNT, YENEEA. The CDR3: CASSLDLGNSYEQYF. CDR3 nucleotides: TGTGCCAGCAGCTTAGACCTCGGGAACTCCTACGAGCAGTACTTC.

In DNA form, the CDR3 reads TGTGCCACCAATACAGGGGGCTATGGCTACACCTTC. It translates to CATNTGGYGYTF. The chain links TRBV6-5 to TRBJ1-2; 8 bases are a match to TRBD1. The trim removed 10 bases at V and 4 bases at J, leaving 5 bases unmatched. From germline, CDR1 is MNHEY and CDR2 SVGAGI. There are 12 residues in the CDR3.

The V call is TRBV30, the J call TRBJ1-1; 7 positions agree with TRBD1. The length of the CDR3 is 14 residues. The germline CDR1 and CDR2 sequences are GTSNPN and SVGIG (reference sequence). The J segment lost 1 base and the V segment lost 5 bases, leaving 7 bases of the junction unmatched. The CDR3 spells CAWGRQGRNTEAFF. The CDR3 DNA follows: TGTGCCTGGGGACGACAGGGAAGGAACACTGAAGCTTTCTTT.

V gene TRBV5-1 combines with J gene TRBJ1-1; D is unclear. Germline V CDR1 and CDR2: SGHRS, YFSETQ. The V and J ends lost 4 bases and 0 bases respectively, with 16 bases between them. The CDR3 runs to 16 residues. CDR3 amino acids: CASSLLTDLMNTEAFF. DNA for the CDR3: TGCGCCAGCAGCCTATTGACGGATCTCATGAACACTGAAGCTTTCTTT.

The chain is built from TRBV5-4 and TRBJ1-6, with TRBD1 identical over 7 bases. V lost 4 bases, J lost 9 bases, and 7 bases stayed unmatched. The germline V gene has CDR1 SGHNT and CDR2 YYREEE (reference sequence). The CDR3 spans 14 residues. CDR3 sequence: CASSPGQDRSPLHF. CDR3 coding DNA: TGTGCCAGCAGCCCTGGACAGGATCGTTCACCCCTCCACTTT.

V and J are TRBV25-1 and TRBJ2-7, with D unresolved. With 0 bases removed from V and 3 bases from J, the gap between germline ends came to 9 bases. CDR3 length equals 14 residues. Germline V gene data show CDR1 as MGHDK and CDR2 as SYGVNS. Written as DNA, the CDR3 is TGTGCCAGCAGTGAATATCGGGCAGACTACGAGCAGTACTTC. Protein sequence: CASSEYRADYEQYF.

This chain links TRBV6-5 with TRBJ1-2; D is ambiguous. The CDR3 is 14 amino acids. V was cut by 2 bases and J by 3 bases, with 10 bases left in between. Germline V CDR1 and CDR2: MNHEY, SVGAGI. The DNA of the CDR3 is TGTGCCAGCAGTTACGGTTCCGAAGACTATGGCTACACCTTC. The encoded protein is CASSYGSEDYGYTF.

The CDR3 region has the DNA TGCGCCAGCAGCGATGGACAGGGAACCTACGAGCAGTACTTC. Translation gives CASSDGQGTYEQYF. The V and J genes are TRBV4-1 and TRBJ2-7; 8 nucleotides agree with TRBD1. The J segment lost 2 bases and the V segment lost 5 bases, leaving 5 bases of the junction unmatched. The CDR3 is 14 residues long. Germline CDR1 and CDR2: MGHRA and YSYEKL.

The chain carries TRBV25-1 and TRBJ2-2; 7 bases are shared with TRBD1. V lost 6 bases, J lost 1 base, and 5 bases stayed unmatched. The CDR3 covers 15 residues. Germline V CDR1 and CDR2: MGHDK, SYGVNS. CDR3 loop: CASSRQGLNTGELFF. In DNA form, the CDR3 reads TGTGCCAGCAGCCGACAGGGCCTGAACACCGGGGAGCTGTTTTTT.

This clone is a singleton in its sample. J is TRBJ2-7 and V is TRBV19, with 7 bases aligning to TRBD1. The ends lost 0 bases at V and 2 bases at J; junction bases unmatched: 4. The germline CDR1 and CDR2 sequences are LNHDA and SQIVND (reference sequence). There are 15 residues in the CDR3. CDR3 residues: CASSIDYRGPYEQYF. As DNA, the CDR3 is TGTGCCAGTAGTATAGATTACAGGGGTCCCTACGAGCAGTACTTC.

Comments on this clone: With a much larger clone just one base away, this may be a read error. This chain links TRBV11-2 with TRBJ2-7, with no clear D. The CDR3 has 16 amino acids. Trimming shortened V by 1 base and J by 8 bases, and 21 bases separated the two germline ends. CDR1 SGHAT and CDR2 FQNNGV come from the germline V gene. The CDR3 coding sequence is TGTGCCAGCAGCTTAGTTAACTGGTTGGGGTTCGACAAGCAGTACTTC. This codes for CASSLVNWLGFDKQYF. The complete variable domain, with remaining parts taken from reference TRBV11-2 and TRBJ2-7, reads EAGVAQSPRYKIIEKRQSVAFWCNPISGHATLYWYQQILGQGPKLLIQFQNNGVVDDSQLPKDRFSAERLKGVDSTLKIQPAKLEDSAVYLCASSLVNWLGFDKQYFGPGTRLTVT.

The DNA for the CDR3 is TGTGCCAGCAGTGACTCGAGTCGGGGCACTGAAGCTTTCTTT. Translating it yields CASSDSSRGTEAFF. The chain links TRBV6-4 to TRBJ1-1; no clear D gene. Per the germline V gene, CDR1 is MRHNA and CDR2 is SNTAGT. Trimming pared 0 bases from V and 4 bases from J, leaving 9 bases between. This CDR3 contains 14 residues.

The CDR3 DNA reads TGTGCCAGCAGTTATGGGGGTATGAGATCACCCCTCCACTTT. This gives the protein CASSYGGMRSPLHF. V gene TRBV6-5 combines with J gene TRBJ1-6; D is possibly TRBD1 (5 bases). Trimming shortened V by 3 bases and J by 10 bases, and 13 bases separated the two germline ends. Germline assignment: CDR1 MNHEY and CDR2 SVGAGI. CDR3 length equals 14 residues.

The chain has TRBV4-1 and TRBJ1-5; D ambiguous. Germline CDR1 MGHRA, CDR2 YSYEKL. Between the trimmed V and J ends, which lost 4 bases and 4 bases, there was a span of 20 bases. The length of the CDR3 is 17 residues. CDR3 sequence reads: CASSLHYLPAKNQPQHF. The CDR3 coding sequence is TGCGCCAGCAGCCTCCACTACCTCCCGGCGAAGAATCAGCCCCAGCATTTT.